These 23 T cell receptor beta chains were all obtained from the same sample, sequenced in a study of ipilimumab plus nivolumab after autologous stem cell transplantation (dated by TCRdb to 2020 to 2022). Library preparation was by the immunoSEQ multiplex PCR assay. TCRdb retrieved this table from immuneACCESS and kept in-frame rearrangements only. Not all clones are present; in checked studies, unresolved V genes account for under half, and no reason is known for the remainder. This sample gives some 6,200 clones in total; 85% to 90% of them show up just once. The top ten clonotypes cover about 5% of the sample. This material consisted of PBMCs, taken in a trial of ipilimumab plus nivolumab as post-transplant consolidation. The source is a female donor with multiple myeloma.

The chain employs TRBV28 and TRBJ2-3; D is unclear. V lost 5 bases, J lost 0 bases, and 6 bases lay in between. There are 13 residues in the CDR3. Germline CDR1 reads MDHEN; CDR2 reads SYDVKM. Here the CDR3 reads CASSPPSTDTQYF. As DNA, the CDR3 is TGTGCCAGCAGTCCCCCTAGCACAGATACGCAGTATTTT.

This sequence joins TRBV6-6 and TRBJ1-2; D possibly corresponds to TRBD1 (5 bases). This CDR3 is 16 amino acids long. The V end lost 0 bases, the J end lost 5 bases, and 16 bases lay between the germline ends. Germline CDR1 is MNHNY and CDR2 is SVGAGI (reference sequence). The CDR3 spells CASSYSGLRGTYGYTF. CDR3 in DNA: TGTGCCAGCAGTTACTCAGGACTCCGCGGGACGTATGGCTACACCTTC.

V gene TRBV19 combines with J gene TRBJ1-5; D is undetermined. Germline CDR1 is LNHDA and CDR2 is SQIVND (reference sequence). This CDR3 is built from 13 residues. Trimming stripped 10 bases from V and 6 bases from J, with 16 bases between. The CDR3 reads CATGPDAGQPQHF. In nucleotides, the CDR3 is TGTGCCACCGGGCCGGACGCCGGTCAGCCCCAGCATTTT.

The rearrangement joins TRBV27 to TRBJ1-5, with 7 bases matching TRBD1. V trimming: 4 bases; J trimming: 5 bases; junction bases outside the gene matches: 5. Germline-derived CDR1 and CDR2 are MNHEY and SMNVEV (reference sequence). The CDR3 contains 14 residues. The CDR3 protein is CASSYQGGDQPQHF. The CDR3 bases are TGTGCCAGCAGTTACCAGGGGGGAGATCAGCCCCAGCATTTT.

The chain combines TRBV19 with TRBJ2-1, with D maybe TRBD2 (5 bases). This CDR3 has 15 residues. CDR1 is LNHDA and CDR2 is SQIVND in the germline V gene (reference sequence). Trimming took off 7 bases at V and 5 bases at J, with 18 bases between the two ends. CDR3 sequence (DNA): TGTGCCAGTACATACAGACTAAACGTGGACAATGAGCAGTTCTTC. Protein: CASTYRLNVDNEQFF.

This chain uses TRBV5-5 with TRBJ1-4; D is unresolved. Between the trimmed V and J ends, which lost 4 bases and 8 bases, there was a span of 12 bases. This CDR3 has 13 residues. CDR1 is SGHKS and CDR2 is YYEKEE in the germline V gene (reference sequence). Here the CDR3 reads CASSPGDEEKLFF. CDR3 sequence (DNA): TGTGCCAGCAGCCCGGGAGACGAGGAAAAACTGTTTTTT.

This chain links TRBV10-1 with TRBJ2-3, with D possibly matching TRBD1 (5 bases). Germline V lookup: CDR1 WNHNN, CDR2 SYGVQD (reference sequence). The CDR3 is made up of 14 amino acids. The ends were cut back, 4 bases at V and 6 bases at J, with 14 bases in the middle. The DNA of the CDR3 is TGCGCCAGCAGTGGGAGCAGGGATGCGGATACGCAGTATTTT. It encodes CASSGSRDADTQYF.

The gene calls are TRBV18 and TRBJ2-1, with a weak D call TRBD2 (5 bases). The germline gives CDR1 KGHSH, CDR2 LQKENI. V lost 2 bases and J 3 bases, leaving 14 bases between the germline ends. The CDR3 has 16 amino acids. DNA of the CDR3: TGTGCCAGCTCACCAACGGGGAGTCCAAACTACAATGAGCAGTTCTTC. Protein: CASSPTGSPNYNEQFF.

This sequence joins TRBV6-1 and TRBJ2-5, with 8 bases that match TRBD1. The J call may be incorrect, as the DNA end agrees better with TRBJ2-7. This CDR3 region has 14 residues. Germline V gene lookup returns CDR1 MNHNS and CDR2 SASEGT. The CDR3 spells CASRPGQVSYEQYF. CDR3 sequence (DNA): TGTGCCAGCAGGCCGGGACAGGTCTCCTACGAGCAGTACTTC.

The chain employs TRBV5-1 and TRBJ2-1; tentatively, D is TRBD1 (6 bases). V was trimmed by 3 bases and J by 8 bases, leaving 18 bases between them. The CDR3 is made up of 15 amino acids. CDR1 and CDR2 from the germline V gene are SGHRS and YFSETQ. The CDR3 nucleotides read TGCGCCAGCAGCTCAGCCCGAATGACAGGTTATGAGCAGTTCTTC. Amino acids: CASSSARMTGYEQFF.

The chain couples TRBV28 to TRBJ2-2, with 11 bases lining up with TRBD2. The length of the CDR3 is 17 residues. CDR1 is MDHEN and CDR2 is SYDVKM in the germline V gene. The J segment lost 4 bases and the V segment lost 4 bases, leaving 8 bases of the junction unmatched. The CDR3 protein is CASSCRWTSGCTGELFF. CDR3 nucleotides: TGTGCCAGCAGTTGCCGATGGACTAGCGGGTGCACCGGGGAGCTGTTTTTT.

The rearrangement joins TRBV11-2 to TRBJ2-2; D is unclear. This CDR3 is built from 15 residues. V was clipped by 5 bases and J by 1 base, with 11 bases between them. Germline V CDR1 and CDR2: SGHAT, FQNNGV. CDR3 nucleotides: TGTGCCAGCAGCAGAGGCCAAGGGAACACCGGGGAGCTGTTTTTT. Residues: CASSRGQGNTGELFF.

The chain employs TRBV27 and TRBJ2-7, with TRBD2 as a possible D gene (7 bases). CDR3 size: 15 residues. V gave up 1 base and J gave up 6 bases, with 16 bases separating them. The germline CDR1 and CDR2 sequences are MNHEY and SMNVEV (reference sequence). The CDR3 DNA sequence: TGTGCCAGCAGTTTATTTTGGGGGGGCGCCGCCGAGCAGTACTTC. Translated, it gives CASSLFWGGAAEQYF.

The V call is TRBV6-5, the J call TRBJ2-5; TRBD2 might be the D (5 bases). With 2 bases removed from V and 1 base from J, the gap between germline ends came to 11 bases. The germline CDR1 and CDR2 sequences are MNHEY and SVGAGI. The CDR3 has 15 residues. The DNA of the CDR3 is TGTGCCAGCAGTTACCAGGCGGGTGGCCAAGAGACCCAGTACTTC. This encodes CASSYQAGGQETQYF.

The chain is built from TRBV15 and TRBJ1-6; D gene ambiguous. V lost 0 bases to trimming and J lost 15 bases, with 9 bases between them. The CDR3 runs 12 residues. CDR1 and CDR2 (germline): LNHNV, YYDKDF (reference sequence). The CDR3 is CATSRDLENLHF. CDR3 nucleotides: TGTGCCACCAGCAGAGATCTAGAAAACCTCCACTTT. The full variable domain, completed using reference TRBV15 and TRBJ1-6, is DAMVIQNPRYQVTQFGKPVTLSCSQTLNHNVMYWYQQKSSQAPKLLFHYYDKDFNNEADTPDNFQSRRPNTSFCFLDIRSPGLGDTAMYLCATSRDLENLHFGNGTRLTVT.

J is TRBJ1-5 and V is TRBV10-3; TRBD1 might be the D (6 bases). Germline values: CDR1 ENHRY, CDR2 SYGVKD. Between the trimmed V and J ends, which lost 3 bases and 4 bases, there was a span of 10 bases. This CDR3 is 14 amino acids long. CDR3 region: CAISDEGGNQPQHF. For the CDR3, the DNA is TGTGCCATCAGTGACGAAGGGGGGAATCAGCCCCAGCATTTT.

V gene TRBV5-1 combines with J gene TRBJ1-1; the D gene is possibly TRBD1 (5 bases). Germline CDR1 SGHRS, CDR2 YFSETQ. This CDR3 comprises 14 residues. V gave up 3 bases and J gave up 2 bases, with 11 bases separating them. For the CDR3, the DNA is TGCGCCAGCAGCTCGGCGACAGCAAACACTGAAGCTTTCTTT. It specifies CASSSATANTEAFF.

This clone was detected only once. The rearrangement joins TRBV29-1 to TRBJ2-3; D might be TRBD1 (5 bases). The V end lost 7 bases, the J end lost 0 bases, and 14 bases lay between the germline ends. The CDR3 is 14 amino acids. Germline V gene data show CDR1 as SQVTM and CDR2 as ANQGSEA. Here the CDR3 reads CSGLGHFSTDTQYF. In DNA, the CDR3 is TGCAGCGGCCTTGGACACTTTAGCACAGATACGCAGTATTTT.

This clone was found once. CDR3 protein: CASRENTEAFF. CDR3 DNA: TGTGCCAGCAGGGAAAACACTGAAGCTTTCTTT. The chain uses TRBV28 and TRBJ1-1; D is ambiguous. The CDR3 sequence is 11 residues long. Germline values: CDR1 MDHEN, CDR2 SYDVKM. V shed 6 bases and J shed 2 bases, with 4 bases lying between them.

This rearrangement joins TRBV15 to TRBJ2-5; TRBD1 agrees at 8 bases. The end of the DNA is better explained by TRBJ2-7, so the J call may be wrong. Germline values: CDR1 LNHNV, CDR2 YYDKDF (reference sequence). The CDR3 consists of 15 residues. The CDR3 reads CATSRAGQGSYEQYF. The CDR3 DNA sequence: TGTGCCACCAGCAGAGCAGGACAGGGTTCCTACGAGCAGTACTTC.

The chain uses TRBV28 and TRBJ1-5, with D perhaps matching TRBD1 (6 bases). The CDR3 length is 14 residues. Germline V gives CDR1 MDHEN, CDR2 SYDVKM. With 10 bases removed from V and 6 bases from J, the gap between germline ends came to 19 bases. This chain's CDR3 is CAISTLGGGQPQHF. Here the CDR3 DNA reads TGTGCCATCTCCACATTAGGGGGAGGTCAGCCCCAGCATTTT.

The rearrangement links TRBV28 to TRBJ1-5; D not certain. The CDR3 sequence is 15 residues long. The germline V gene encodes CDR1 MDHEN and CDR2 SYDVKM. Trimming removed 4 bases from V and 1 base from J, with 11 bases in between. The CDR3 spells CASSYTGGSNQPQHF. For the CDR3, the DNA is TGTGCCAGCAGTTACACCGGAGGGAGCAATCAGCCCCAGCATTTT.

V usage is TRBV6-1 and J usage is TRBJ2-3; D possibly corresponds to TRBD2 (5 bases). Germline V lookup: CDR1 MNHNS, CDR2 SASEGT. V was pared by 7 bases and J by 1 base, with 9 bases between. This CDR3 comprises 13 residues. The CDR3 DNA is TGTGCCAGCATGCCCGGGGGCACAGATACGCAGTATTTT. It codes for CASMPGGTDTQYF.